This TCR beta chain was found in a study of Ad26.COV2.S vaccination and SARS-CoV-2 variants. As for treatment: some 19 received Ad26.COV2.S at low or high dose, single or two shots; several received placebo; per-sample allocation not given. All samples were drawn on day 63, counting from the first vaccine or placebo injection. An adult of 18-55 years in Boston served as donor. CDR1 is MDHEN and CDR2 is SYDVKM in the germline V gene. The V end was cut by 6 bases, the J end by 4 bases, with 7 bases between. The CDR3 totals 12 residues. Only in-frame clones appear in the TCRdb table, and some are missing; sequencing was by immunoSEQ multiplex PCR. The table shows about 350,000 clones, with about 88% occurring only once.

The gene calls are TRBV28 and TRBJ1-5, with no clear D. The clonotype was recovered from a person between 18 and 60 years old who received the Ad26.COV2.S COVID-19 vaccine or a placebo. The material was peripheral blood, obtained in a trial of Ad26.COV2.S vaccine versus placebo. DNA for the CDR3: TGTGCCAGCAGGGTTTGGAATCAGCCCCAGCATTTT. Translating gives CASRVWNQPQHF.